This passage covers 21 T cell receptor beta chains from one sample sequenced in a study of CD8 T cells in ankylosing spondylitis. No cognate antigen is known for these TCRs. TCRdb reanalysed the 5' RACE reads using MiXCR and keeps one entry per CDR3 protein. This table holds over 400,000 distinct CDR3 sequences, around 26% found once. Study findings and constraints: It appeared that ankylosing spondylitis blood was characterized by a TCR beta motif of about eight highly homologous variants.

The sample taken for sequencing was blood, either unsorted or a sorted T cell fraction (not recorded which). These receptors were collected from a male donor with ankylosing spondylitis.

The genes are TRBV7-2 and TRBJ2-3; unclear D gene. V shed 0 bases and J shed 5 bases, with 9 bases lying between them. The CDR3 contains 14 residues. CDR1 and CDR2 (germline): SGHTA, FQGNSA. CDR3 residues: CASSLATAVDTQYF. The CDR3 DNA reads TGTGCCAGCAGCTTAGCGACGGCAGTAGATACGCAGTATTTT.

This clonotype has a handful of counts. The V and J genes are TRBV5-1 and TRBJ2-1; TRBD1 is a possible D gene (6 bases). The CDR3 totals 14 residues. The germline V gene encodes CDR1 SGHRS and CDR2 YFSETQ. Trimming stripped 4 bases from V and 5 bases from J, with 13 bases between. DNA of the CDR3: TGCGCCAGCAGCCTAGGGGGACGGAACAATGAGCAGTTCTTC. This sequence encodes CASSLGGRNNEQFF.

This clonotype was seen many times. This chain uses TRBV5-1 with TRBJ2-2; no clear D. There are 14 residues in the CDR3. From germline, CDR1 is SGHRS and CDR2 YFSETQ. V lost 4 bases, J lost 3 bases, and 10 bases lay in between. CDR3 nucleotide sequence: TGCGCCAGCAGCCTGGGAACAGACACCGGGGAGCTGTTTTTT. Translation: CASSLGTDTGELFF. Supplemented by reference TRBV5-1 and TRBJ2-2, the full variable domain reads KAGVTQTPRYLIKTRGQQVTLSCSPISGHRSVSWYQQTPGQGLQFLFEYFSETQRNKGNFPGRFSGRQFSNSRSEMNVSTLELGDSALYLCASSLGTDTGELFFGEGSRLTVL.

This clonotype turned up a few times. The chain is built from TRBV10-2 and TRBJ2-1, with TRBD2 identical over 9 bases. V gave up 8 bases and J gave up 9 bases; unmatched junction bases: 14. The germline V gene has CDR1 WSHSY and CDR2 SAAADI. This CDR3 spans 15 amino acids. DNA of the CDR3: TGCGCCAGCGGGAGGGCTAGCGGGATCAGTATTGAGCAGTTCTTC. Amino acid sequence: CASGRASGISIEQFF.

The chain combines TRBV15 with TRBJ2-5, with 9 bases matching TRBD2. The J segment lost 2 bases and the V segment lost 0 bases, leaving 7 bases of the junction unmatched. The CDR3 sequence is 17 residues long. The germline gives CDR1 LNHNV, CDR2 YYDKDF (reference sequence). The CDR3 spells CATSRDGASGTQETQYF. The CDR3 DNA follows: TGTGCCACCAGCAGAGATGGGGCTAGCGGGACGCAAGAGACCCAGTACTTC.

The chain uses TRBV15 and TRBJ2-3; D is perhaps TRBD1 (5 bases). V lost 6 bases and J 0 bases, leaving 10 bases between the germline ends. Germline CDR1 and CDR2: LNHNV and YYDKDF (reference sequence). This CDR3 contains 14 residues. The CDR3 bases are TGTGCCACCAGTCTACAGGAAAGCACAGATACGCAGTATTTT. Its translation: CATSLQESTDTQYF.

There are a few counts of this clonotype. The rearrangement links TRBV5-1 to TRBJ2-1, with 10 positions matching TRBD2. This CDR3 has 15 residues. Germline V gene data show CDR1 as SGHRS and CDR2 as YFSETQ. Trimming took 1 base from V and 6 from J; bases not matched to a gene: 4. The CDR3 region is CASSLLASGSNEQFF. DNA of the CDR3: TGCGCCAGCAGCTTGTTGGCTAGCGGGAGCAATGAGCAGTTCTTC.

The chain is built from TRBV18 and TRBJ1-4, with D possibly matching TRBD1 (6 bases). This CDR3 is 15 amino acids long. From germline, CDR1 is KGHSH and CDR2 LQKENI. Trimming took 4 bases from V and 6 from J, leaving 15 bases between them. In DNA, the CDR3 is TGTGCCAGCTCACAACAGGGCACGAGGGATGAAAAACTGTTTTTT. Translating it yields CASSQQGTRDEKLFF.

The CDR3, as DNA: TGCAGTGCTACAACCTCCCTAGGGGGGAATGAGCAGTTCTTC. Translated: CSATTSLGGNEQFF. The chain has TRBV20-1 and TRBJ2-1, with D perhaps given as TRBD1 or TRBD2 (6 bases each). The CDR3 length is 14 residues. Trimming shortened V by 4 bases and J by 7 bases, and 17 bases separated the two germline ends. Germline V gene data show CDR1 as DFQATT and CDR2 as SNEGSKA (reference sequence).

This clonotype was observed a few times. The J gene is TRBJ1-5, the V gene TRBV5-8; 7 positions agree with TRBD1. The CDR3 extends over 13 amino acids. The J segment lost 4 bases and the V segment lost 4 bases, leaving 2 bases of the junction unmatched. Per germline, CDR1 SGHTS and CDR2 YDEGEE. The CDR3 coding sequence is TGTGCCAGCAGCGGGGGACAGAATCAGCCCCAGCATTTT. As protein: CASSGGQNQPQHF. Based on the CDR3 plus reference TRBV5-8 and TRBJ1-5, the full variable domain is EAGVTQSPTHLIKTRGQQATLRCSPISGHTSVYWYQQALGLGLQFLLWYDEGEERNRGNFPPRFSGRQFPNYSSELNVNALELEDSALYLCASSGGQNQPQHFGDGTRLSIL.

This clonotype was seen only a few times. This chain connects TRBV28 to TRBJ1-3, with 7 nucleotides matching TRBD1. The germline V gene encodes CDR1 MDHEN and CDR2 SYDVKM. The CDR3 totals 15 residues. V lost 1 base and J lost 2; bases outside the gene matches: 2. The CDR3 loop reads CASSLYGTAGNTIYF. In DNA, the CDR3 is TGTGCCAGCAGTTTATATGGGACAGCTGGAAACACCATATATTTT.

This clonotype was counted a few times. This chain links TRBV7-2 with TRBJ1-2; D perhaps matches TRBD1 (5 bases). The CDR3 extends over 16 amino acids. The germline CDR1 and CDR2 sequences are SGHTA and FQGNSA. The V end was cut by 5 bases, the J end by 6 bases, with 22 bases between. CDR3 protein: CASSDVVRRGGHGYTF. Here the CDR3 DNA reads TGTGCCAGCAGCGACGTTGTTAGGAGGGGAGGGCATGGCTACACCTTC.

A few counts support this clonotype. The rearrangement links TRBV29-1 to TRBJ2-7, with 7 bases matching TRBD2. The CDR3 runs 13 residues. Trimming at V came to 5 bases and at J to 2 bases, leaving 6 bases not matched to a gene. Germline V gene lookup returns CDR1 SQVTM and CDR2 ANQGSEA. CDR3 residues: CSVRETSTYEQYF. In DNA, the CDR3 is TGCAGCGTTCGCGAGACTAGCACCTACGAGCAGTACTTC.

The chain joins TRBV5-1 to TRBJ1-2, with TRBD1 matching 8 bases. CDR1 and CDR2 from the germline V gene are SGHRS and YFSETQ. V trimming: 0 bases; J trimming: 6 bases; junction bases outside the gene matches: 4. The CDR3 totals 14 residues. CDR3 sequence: CASSLVAGGDGYTF. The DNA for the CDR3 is TGCGCCAGCAGCTTGGTAGCAGGGGGCGATGGCTACACCTTC.

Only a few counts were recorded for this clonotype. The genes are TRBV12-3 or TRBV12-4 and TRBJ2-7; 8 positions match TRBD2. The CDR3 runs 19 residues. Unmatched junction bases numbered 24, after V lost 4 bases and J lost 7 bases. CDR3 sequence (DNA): TGTGCCAGCAGTTCCGCCGTCCCCCGGGGACTAGGGCCGCGAGGGGAGCAGTACTTC. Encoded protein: CASSSAVPRGLGPRGEQYF.

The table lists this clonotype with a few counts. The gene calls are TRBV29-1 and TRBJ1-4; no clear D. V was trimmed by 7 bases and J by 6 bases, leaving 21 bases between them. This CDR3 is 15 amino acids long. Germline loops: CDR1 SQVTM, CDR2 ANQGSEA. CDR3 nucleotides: TGCAGCGCTAAAGATTCGGGGATAGGAGATGAAAAACTGTTTTTT. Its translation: CSAKDSGIGDEKLFF.

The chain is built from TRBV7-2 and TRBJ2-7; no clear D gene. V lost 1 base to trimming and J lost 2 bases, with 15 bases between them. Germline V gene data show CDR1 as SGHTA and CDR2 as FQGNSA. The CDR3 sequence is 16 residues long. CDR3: CASSLGVDVSAYEQYV. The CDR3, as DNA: TGTGCCAGCAGCTTAGGGGTGGACGTTTCGGCCTACGAGCAGTACGTC.

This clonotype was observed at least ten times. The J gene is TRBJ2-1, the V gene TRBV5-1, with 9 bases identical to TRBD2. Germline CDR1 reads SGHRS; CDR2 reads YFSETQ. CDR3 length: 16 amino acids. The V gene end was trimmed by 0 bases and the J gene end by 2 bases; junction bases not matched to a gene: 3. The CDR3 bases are TGCGCCAGCAGCTTGGACGCTAGCGGGGCCTACAATGAGCAGTTCTTC. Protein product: CASSLDASGAYNEQFF.

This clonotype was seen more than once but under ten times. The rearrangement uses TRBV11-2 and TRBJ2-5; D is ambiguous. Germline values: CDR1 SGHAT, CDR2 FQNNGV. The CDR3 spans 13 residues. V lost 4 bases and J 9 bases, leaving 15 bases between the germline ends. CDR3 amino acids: CASSSTAKASQYF. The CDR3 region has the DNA TGTGCCAGCAGCTCCACAGCCAAGGCGTCCCAGTACTTC.

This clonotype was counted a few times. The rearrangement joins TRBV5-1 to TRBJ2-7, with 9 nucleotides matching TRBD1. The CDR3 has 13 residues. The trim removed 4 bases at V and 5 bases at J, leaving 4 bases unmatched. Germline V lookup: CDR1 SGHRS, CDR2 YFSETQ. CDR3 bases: TGCGCCAGCAGCCCGGGACAGGGAAACGAGCAGTACTTC. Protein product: CASSPGQGNEQYF.

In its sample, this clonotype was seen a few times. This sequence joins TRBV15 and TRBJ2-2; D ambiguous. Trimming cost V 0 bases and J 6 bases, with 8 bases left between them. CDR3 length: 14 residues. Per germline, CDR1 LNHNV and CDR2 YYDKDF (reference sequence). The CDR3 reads CATSRDPRSGELFF. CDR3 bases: TGTGCCACCAGCAGAGATCCCCGGTCCGGGGAGCTGTTTTTT.